This is a list of T cell receptor beta chains from one sample in a study of regulatory T cells in long-lasting Graves disease. TCRdb called the multiplex PCR reads again in MiXCR, with one record for every CDR3 protein. The sample holds about 500,000 distinct CDR3 sequences; roughly 15% are singletons and the top ten take approximately 12%. The same sample was also used in a study of T cells in Graves' hyperthyroidism and ophthalmopathy.

Specimen: peripheral blood mononuclear cells (PBMCs), collected at new diagnosis, from a patient treated with antithyroid drugs. Receptors were obtained from a man in his forties with Graves disease. Both conserved end residues are part of each CDR3. The order of the fields is V gene, CDR3 protein.

TRBV29-1 | CSVEGDRSSYEQYF
TRBV7-9 | CASIPPGQGGYEQYF
TRBV7-8 | CASRKRKTTLRDTQYF
TRBV4-1 | CASSRTGTGHTSTDTQYF
TRBV6-1 | CASRDRGTKNIQYF
TRBV6-1 | CASKGSRNEQYF
TRBV4-2 | CASSQVGQGNNSPLHF
TRBV12-3/TRBV12-4 | CASSTRGEETQYF
TRBV10-1 | CASSDLGVGNEQFF
TRBV12-3/TRBV12-4 | CASSQDSGGSWDTQYF
TRBV11-2 | CASSQNRGDIQYF
TRBV12-3/TRBV12-4 | CASSFGGRAPRELGGELFF
TRBV7-2 | CASSLRRGNQPQHF
TRBV12-3/TRBV12-4 | CASSPRTSGVTDTQYF
TRBV5-1 | CASSSTSGPDTQYF
TRBV2 | CASSPDRGDTIYF
TRBV6-4 | CASSDFLGRDYSNQPQHF
TRBV15 | CATSRARTSGRIGEQYF
TRBV28 | CASSTWTSGRIYNEQFF
TRBV5-1 | CASSFWTGGLKTQYF
TRBV3-1 | CASSQGSYTGELFF
TRBV14 | CASSQGTSPAHGEQFF
TRBV20-1 | CSASPTTVFYGYTF
TRBV28 | CASSLALLGYTF
TRBV12-3/TRBV12-4 | CASSLAASGSNEQFF
TRBV19 | CASSIVGSSNQPQHF
TRBV10-2 | CASSDPPGTGSVEQYF
TRBV28 | CASSRTSGRPTDTQYF
TRBV14 | CASSLPGLAENNEQFF
TRBV5-5 | CASSLETITGYNEQFF
TRBV11-3 | CASSPEAGGSYNEQFF
TRBV13 | CASNDGTDTQYF
TRBV5-1 | CASSWITGGYEQYF
TRBV5-6 | CASSLRERGEKLFF
TRBV13 | CASSLGTMNEKLFF
TRBV12-3/TRBV12-4 | CASSLGTGVLQQFF
TRBV3-1 | CASSQELRTEAFF
TRBV10-2 | CASNWRREIDNEQFF
TRBV27 | CASTGLGEQYF
TRBV30 | CAWRVTDTQYF
TRBV29-1 | CSVEKGVGTDTQYF
TRBV5-1 | CARRGQGMGMNTEAFF
TRBV2 | CASSDSTNYGYTF
TRBV11-2 | CASSTRRVAGGTDTQYF
TRBV7-9 | CASSLAGVQETQYF
TRBV25-1 | CASSEGRGIGTDTQYF
TRBV13 | CASSLAGETDTQYF
TRBV27 | CASSLEGGPYEQYF
TRBV12-3/TRBV12-4 | CASSLGGGLDAFF
TRBV7-8 | CASSFETGLGYEQYF
TRBV14 | CASSQALNTGELFF
TRBV6-5 | CASSYPTDSVRVQQPQHF
TRBV6-1 | CASSERMGWGDTEAFF
TRBV19 | CASSRGTIAKNIQYF